The clone carrying this TCR beta chain was found a few times. What it binds is not known. These data are taken from a study of T cell responses to AZD1222 COVID-19 vaccine. Findings of the study overall: Reports say nearly half of spike-specific TCRs go after unmutated variant regions.

Germline CDR1 and CDR2: SGHRS and YFSETQ. Trimming cost V 0 bases and J 6 bases, with 15 bases left between them. This CDR3 is 15 amino acids long. The repertoire was sequenced with immunoSEQ multiplex PCR; TCRdb's copy has only in-frame clones and lacks some. The top ten hold about 3.5% of the sample, which has more than 110,000 clones, 75% to 95% seen once. The starting material was peripheral blood, obtained on day 0 of AZD1222 vaccination. The chain is built from TRBV5-1 and TRBJ1-2, with D possibly TRBD1 on 5 matching bases. This receptor was taken from an adult in good health. CDR3 protein: CASSLDSPGMDGYTF. Written as DNA, the CDR3 is TGCGCCAGCAGCTTGGATAGCCCAGGGATGGATGGCTACACCTTC.